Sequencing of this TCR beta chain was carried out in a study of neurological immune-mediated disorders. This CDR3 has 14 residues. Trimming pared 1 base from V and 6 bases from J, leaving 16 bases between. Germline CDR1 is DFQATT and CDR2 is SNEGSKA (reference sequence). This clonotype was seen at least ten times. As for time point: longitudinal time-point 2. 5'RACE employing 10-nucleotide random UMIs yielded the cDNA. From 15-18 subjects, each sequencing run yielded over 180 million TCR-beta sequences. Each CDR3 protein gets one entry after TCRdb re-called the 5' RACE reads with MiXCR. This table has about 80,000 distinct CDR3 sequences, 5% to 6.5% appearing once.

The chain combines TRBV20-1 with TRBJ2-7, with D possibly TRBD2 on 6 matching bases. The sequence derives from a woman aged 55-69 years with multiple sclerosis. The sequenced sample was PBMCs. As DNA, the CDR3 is TGCAGTGCTAGAGGGTGGGGGGAGCCGGGCGAGCAGTACTTC. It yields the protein CSARGWGEPGEQYF.